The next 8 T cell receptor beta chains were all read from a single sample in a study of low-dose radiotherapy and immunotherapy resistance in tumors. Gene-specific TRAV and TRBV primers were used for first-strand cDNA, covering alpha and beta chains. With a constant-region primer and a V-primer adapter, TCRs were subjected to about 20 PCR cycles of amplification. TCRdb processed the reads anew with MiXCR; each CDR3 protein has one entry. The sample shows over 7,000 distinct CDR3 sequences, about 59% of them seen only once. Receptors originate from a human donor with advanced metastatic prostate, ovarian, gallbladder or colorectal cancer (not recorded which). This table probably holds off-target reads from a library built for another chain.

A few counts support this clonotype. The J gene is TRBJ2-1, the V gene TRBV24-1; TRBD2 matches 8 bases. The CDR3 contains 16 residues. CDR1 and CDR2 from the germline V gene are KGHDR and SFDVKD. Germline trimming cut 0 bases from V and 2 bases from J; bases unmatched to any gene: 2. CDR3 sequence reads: CATSDLIAGTYNEQFF. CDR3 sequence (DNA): TGTGCCACCAGTGATTTGATAGCGGGGACCTACAATGAGCAGTTCTTC.

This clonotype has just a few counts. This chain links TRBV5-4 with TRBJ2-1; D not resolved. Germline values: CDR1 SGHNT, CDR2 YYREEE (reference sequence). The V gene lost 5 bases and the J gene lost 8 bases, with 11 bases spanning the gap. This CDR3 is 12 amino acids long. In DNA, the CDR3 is TGTGCCAGCAGTCCCACTCCCGATGAGCAGTTCTTC. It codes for CASSPTPDEQFF.

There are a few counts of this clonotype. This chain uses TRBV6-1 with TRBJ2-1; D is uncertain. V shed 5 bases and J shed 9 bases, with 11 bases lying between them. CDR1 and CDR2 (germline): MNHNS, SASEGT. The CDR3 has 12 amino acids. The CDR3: CASSNLIVEQFF. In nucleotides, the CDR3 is TGTGCCAGCAGTAATCTGATCGTTGAGCAGTTCTTC.

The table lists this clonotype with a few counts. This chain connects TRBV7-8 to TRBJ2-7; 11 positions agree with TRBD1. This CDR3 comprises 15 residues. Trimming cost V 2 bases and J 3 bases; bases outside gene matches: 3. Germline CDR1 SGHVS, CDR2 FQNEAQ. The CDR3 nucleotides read TGTGCCAGCAGCTTATCCGGGACAGGGGGCTACGAGCAGTACTTC. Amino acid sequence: CASSLSGTGGYEQYF.

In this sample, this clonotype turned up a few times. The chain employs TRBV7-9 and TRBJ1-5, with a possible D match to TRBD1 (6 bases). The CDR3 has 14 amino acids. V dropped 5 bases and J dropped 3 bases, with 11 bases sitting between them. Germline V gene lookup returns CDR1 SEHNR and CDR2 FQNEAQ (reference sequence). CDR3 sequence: CASSHTGTNQPQHF. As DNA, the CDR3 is TGTGCCAGCAGCCACACAGGGACCAATCAGCCCCAGCATTTT.

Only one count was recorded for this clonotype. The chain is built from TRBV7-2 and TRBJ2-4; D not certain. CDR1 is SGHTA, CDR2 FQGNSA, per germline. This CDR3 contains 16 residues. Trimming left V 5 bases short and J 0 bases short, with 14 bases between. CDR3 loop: CASSPNPQLAKNIQYF. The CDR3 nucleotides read TGTGCCAGCAGCCCCAACCCCCAGCTAGCCAAAAACATTCAGTACTTC.

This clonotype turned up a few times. CDR3 bases: TGTGCCAGCAGCGGGCTCAACAATGAGCAGTTCTTC. Residues: CASSGLNNEQFF. This sequence joins TRBV5-5 and TRBJ2-1; D uncertain. Trimming left V 4 bases short and J 5 bases short, with 7 bases between. Germline CDR1 reads SGHKS; CDR2 reads YYEKEE (reference sequence). The CDR3 has 12 amino acids.

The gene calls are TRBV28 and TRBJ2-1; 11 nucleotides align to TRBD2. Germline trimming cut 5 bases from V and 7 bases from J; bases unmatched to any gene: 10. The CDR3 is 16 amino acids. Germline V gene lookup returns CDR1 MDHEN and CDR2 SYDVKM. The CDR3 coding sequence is TGTGCCAGCAGTCCCACACTAGCGGGAGCATGGAATGAGCAGTTCTTC. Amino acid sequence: CASSPTLAGAWNEQFF.